The clone carrying this TCR beta chain turned up a few times. Its antigen is not identified. These data belong to a study of cytomegalovirus exposure and HLA in healthy donors. Study in general: For the approximately 420 genotyped donors, roughly 81% fell within the Caucasian-associated ancestry cluster. Overall study findings and caveats: Some TCR beta chains (more than 150 of them) were listed as cytomegalovirus-associated. The classifier reportedly diagnosed cytomegalovirus status with high specificity and sensitivity.

J lost 5 bases, V lost 0 bases, and 5 bases had no gene match. The CDR3 loop spans 15 amino acids. Per the germline V gene, CDR1 is SEHNR and CDR2 is FQNEAQ (reference sequence). Primers for the PCR totalled 60 Vbeta and 13 Jbeta. The method was immunoSEQ multiplex PCR; TCRdb's version includes in-frame clones alone and lacks a portion of them. The sample records about 160,000 clones, around three quarters being singletons. The sample was PBMCs. This rearrangement joins TRBV7-9 to TRBJ2-5; 8 nucleotides match TRBD2. The clonotype originates from a middle-aged man in good health and CMV-seronegative. CDR3 protein: CASSLAERELETQYF. CDR3 bases: TGTGCCAGCAGCTTAGCCGAGCGGGAGTTGGAGACCCAGTACTTC.